This TCR beta chain comes out of a study of OX40 agonist ivuxolimab in advanced cancers. About the study as a whole: The costimulatory receptor OX40 (CD134) was targeted by ivuxolimab, a fully human IgG2 agonistic monoclonal antibody. Intravenous ivuxolimab was administered to patients every 2 weeks at six dose levels: 0.01, 0.1, 0.3, 1.5, 3 and 10 mg/kg. Of the approximately 50 dose-escalation patients, hepatocellular carcinoma was present in around 20, melanoma in approximately 15, renal cell carcinoma in 9 and head and neck cancer in 9. In the dose-escalation cohort, more than 75% of patients were male, and the mean age was around 60 years, with a range of about 23 to 80. Prior anti-PD-1, anti-PD-L1 or anti-CTLA-4 therapy was permitted, and checkpoint inhibitors had been received by less than 45% of dose-escalation patients. Three dose-escalation patients achieved partial responses, one with hepatocellular carcinoma and two with cutaneous melanoma. Peripheral TCRbeta sequencing aimed to test whether ivuxolimab altered TCR sequence diversity and caused clonal T-cell expansion. The paper reports the monotherapy dose-escalation portion (N of about 54 patients) of the phase I ivuxolimab trial. Beyond this particular receptor, the publication reports: Clonal expansion of both CD4+ and CD8+ blood T cells was observed from baseline to week 6 at doses 0.1 to 3.0 mg/kg. After ivuxolimab, more expanded clones were found on average in CD8+ T cells than in CD4+ T cells. The antigen specificity of the clonally expanded peripheral T cells was not determined. Low levels of normalized T-cell clonal expansion were also seen in some patients who did not respond. In partial responders in the 0.1-3.0 mg/kg groups, normalized peripheral clonal expansion was found to be among the lowest, especially among CD8+ T cells.

For sequencing of the TCRbeta CDR3 region, genomic DNA was extracted from the sorted cells. The immunoSEQ Assay was used for sequencing of TCRbeta CDR3 regions. The source is immuneACCESS, and TCRdb retained only in-frame sequences with V and J called. Part of the clones is not carried over; for the studies checked, unresolved V genes explain less than half of this, and the remainder is unexplained. Recorded for this sample are about 20,000 clones; roughly 85% of them occurred a single time. The ten top clones hold 50% to 60% of the sample. The germline V end is reduced by 6 bases and the J end by 2 bases; junction bases left unmatched: 12. The CDR3 runs 17 amino acids, cysteine and phenylalanine included. Only CDR3 DNA remains: 51 bases, in frame from the first base. CDR1 MDHEN and CDR2 SYDVKM are derived from the germline V gene. On this clone itself: Its antigen remains unidentified. No per-base quality is available; no much larger clone lies one base away.

Patients with autoimmune disease history or receiving systemic immunosuppression were excluded from the trial. Peripheral blood for TCR sequencing was collected from all dose cohorts at baseline, on cycle 4 day 1, and on cycle 7 day 1. The samples were drawn from a first-in-human, open-label, multicenter phase I dose-escalation trial of ivuxolimab. The trial enrolled adults with locally advanced or metastatic head and neck squamous cell, hepatocellular, melanoma or renal cell carcinoma. Before TCR sequencing, CD4+ T cells and CD8+ T cells were sorted from peripheral blood as separate populations. This sequence originates from an adult with an advanced solid tumor such as melanoma, head and neck, liver or kidney cancer. The chain joins TRBV28 to TRBJ2-2; TRBD1 fits 7 bases in the junction. Here the sequenced sample was CD4+ or CD8+ T cells sorted from blood, taken in a trial of the OX40 agonist ivuxolimab. DNA sequence: TGTGCCAGCAGGCCCTTCCTCCGGGACAGCAACACCGGGGAGCTGTTTTTT. This is translated as CASRPFLRDSNTGELFF.